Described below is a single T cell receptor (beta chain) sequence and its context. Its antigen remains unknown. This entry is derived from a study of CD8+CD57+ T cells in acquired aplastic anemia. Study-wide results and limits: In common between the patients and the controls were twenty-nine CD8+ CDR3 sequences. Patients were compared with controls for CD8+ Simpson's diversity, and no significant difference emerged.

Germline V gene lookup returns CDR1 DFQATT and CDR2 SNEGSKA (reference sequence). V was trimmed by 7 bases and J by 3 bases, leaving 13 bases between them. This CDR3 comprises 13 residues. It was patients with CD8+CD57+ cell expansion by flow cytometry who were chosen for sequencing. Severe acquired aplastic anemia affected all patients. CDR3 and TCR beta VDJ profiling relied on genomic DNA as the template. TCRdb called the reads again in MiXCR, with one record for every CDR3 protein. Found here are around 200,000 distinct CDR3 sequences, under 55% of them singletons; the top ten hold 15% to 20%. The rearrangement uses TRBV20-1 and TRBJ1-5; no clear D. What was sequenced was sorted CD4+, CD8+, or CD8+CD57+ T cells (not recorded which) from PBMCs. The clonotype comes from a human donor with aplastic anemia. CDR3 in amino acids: CSVPVPNNQPQHF. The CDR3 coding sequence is TGCAGTGTCCCGGTCCCCAACAATCAGCCCCAGCATTTT.